The rows below give T cell receptor beta chains drawn from one sample of a study of cytomegalovirus exposure and HLA in healthy donors. Sequencing used immunoSEQ multiplex PCR; TCRdb keeps in-frame clones, though not all of them. The sample lists 150,000 to 200,000 clones, roughly 80% occurring once. The sequenced sample consisted of PBMCs. These receptors came from a man between 18 and 35 years old in good health and CMV-seronegative. CDR3s include the opening cysteine and the closing phenylalanine or tryptophan. The order of the fields is CDR3 DNA, CDR3 protein, J gene, D gene, V gene, clone size. A D gene is named only where the DNA matches it firmly. Size values are once, few and many counts, or a class for expanded clones, and some rows have none.

CDR3 DNA: TGTGCCATCAGAAGACTAGCGGGAGGAACGGACACCGGGGAGCTGTTTTTT
CDR3 protein: CAIRRLAGGTDTGELFF
J gene: TRBJ2-2
D gene: TRBD2
V gene: TRBV10-3
clone size: .

CDR3 DNA: TGTGCCAGCTCACTCACAGGCCCCGATCAGCCCCAGCATTTT
CDR3 protein: CASSLTGPDQPQHF
J gene: TRBJ1-5
D gene: .
V gene: TRBV18
clone size: .

CDR3 DNA: TGTGCCAGCAGTCCCCCCGAGGCGGCCGGCGTCCTGACTTTC
CDR3 protein: CASSPPEAAGVLTF
J gene: TRBJ2-6
D gene: .
V gene: TRBV6-5
clone size: .

CDR3 DNA: TGCAGCGTTGGGACAGGCTACGAGCAGTACTTC
CDR3 protein: CSVGTGYEQYF
J gene: TRBJ2-7
D gene: TRBD1
V gene: TRBV29-1
clone size: .

CDR3 DNA: TGTGCCAGCAGCTTAGGCAGGGGCTACGAGCAGTACTTC
CDR3 protein: CASSLGRGYEQYF
J gene: TRBJ2-7
D gene: .
V gene: TRBV11-2
clone size: once

CDR3 DNA: TGCGCCAGCAACCTTGTAGCGGGAGCTGGGGAGCTGTTTTTT
CDR3 protein: CASNLVAGAGELFF
J gene: TRBJ2-2
D gene: TRBD2
V gene: TRBV5-1
clone size: .

CDR3 DNA: TGTGCCAGTAGACAGGGGGTAGATAGCAATCAGCCCCAGCATTTT
CDR3 protein: CASRQGVDSNQPQHF
J gene: TRBJ1-5
D gene: TRBD1
V gene: TRBV27
clone size: .

CDR3 DNA: TGCGCCAGCAGCGGGGGCTCGGGCAGGCAGGATGGGGCCAACGTCCTGACTTTC
CDR3 protein: CASSGGSGRQDGANVLTF
J gene: TRBJ2-6
D gene: .
V gene: TRBV5-1
clone size: .

CDR3 DNA: TGTGCCAGCTCACCACCCGTCACGGGTGTGAACACTGAAGCTTTCTTT
CDR3 protein: CASSPPVTGVNTEAFF
J gene: TRBJ1-1
D gene: .
V gene: TRBV18
clone size: .

CDR3 DNA: TGTGCCAGCAGACGGTCCACAGATACGCAGTATTTT
CDR3 protein: CASRRSTDTQYF
J gene: TRBJ2-3
D gene: .
V gene: TRBV28
clone size: .

CDR3 DNA: TGTGCCAGCAGCTTGGTAGGGGCCACAGATACGCAGTATTTT
CDR3 protein: CASSLVGATDTQYF
J gene: TRBJ2-3
D gene: .
V gene: TRBV7-9
clone size: .

CDR3 DNA: TGCGCCAGCAGCCAAGATTGGGCGGGAGAGGGGGAAGAGACCCAGTACTTC
CDR3 protein: CASSQDWAGEGEETQYF
J gene: TRBJ2-5
D gene: .
V gene: TRBV4-3
clone size: .

CDR3 DNA: TGCGCCAGCAGCTTAGAAGGAGCCGGGGAGCTGTTTTTT
CDR3 protein: CASSLEGAGELFF
J gene: TRBJ2-2
D gene: .
V gene: TRBV5-1
clone size: .

CDR3 DNA: TGTGCCAGCAGGACCCCGGGGACAGGGGCGGAGACCCAGTACTTC
CDR3 protein: CASRTPGTGAETQYF
J gene: TRBJ2-5
D gene: TRBD1
V gene: TRBV2
clone size: once

CDR3 DNA: TGTGCCAGCAGCCCCGGACAGGTGGGAATCGGGGAGCTGTTTTTT
CDR3 protein: CASSPGQVGIGELFF
J gene: TRBJ2-2
D gene: TRBD1
V gene: TRBV9
clone size: .

CDR3 DNA: TGTGCCAGCAGTGTCTCGGGGGGGCCCGCGGATGGCTACACCTTC
CDR3 protein: CASSVSGGPADGYTF
J gene: TRBJ1-2
D gene: .
V gene: TRBV6-4
clone size: .

CDR3 DNA: TGTGCCAGCACCGGGGGGTCCCACACCGGGGAGCTGTTTTTT
CDR3 protein: CASTGGSHTGELFF
J gene: TRBJ2-2
D gene: TRBD2
V gene: TRBV7-9
clone size: .

CDR3 DNA: TGTGCCAGCGGCTTACAGATGAACACTGAAGCTTTCTTT
CDR3 protein: CASGLQMNTEAFF
J gene: TRBJ1-1
D gene: .
V gene: TRBV7-9
clone size: .

CDR3 DNA: TGCGCCAGCAGCTCGGGGGGCTACGAGCAGTACTTC
CDR3 protein: CASSSGGYEQYF
J gene: TRBJ2-7
D gene: TRBD2
V gene: TRBV5-1
clone size: .

CDR3 DNA: TGCAGCGTTTCGCGGTACAATGAGCAGTTCTTC
CDR3 protein: CSVSRYNEQFF
J gene: TRBJ2-1
D gene: .
V gene: TRBV29-1
clone size: .